The clone carrying this TCR beta chain turned up a few times. As yet, its antigen is unknown. The sample originates from a study of T cell repertoires in cytomegalovirus infection. Study overall: Both CMV infection and a matching HLA type were indicated by public TCR beta signatures. Study-level findings and limits: What dominated the ex vivo response were HLA-C-restricted CMV-specific TCR beta clonotypes. CMV carriers having the relevant HLA were flagged by cumulative public TCR beta family frequency.

This CDR3 has 18 amino acids. Per germline, CDR1 SGHAT and CDR2 FQNNGV. Trimming removed 4 bases from V and 0 bases from J; junction bases left unmatched: 13. TCRdb independently ran MiXCR on the reads; one entry per CDR3 protein. The data contain fewer than 200,000 distinct CDR3 sequences, roughly a fifth of them singletons. Source material: PBMCs. The sequence was obtained from a human donor in good health (CMV status not recorded). Some clones in this sample may be carry-over from other donors' samples. The genes are TRBV11-2 and TRBJ2-3; 7 nucleotides line up with TRBD2. The DNA for the CDR3 is TGTGCCAGCAGCTCCCAGAGTTCGGGGGGAGCTAGCACAGATACGCAGTATTTT. Its protein is CASSSQSSGGASTDTQYF.